Following are 11 T cell receptor beta chains from one sample sequenced in a study of blood T cell repertoires in COVID-19. The table came from immunoSEQ multiplex PCR; TCRdb's copy has only in-frame clones and leaves some out. The data contain 390,000 or so clones, around 87% of them seen just once; the ten biggest clones take up 6.5%. Input material: peripheral blood. The source is a man aged 18 to 35 with active or convalescent COVID-19.

This clone has just one count. At one of its ends the junction is not consistent with the germline gene, which may arise from a read error. V is TRBV12-3 or TRBV12-4 and J is TRBJ2-7; TRBD2 aligns across 9 bases. The CDR3 is 13 residues long. Here the CDR3 reads CASSPRVSGRLRF. CDR3 DNA sequence: TGTGCCAGCAGTCCCAGGGTCAGCGGGAGGTTAAGATTC.

The J gene is TRBJ2-1, the V gene TRBV4-1; 8 nucleotides agree with TRBD2. CDR1 is MGHRA and CDR2 is YSYEKL in the germline V gene. J was trimmed by 3 bases and V by 2 bases; bases with no gene match: 6. The CDR3 totals 16 residues. The CDR3 region has the DNA TGCGCCAGCAGCCAACAACTAGCGGCACTCTACAATGAGCAGTTCTTC. Protein: CASSQQLAALYNEQFF.

V is TRBV5-8 and J is TRBJ2-7, with D possibly matching TRBD1 (6 bases). Trimming left V 1 base short and J 3 bases short, with 14 bases between. Germline CDR1 and CDR2: SGHTS and YDEGEE. This CDR3 comprises 15 residues. The CDR3 coding sequence is TGTGCCAGCAGCTTGCGGTACAGGGTCTTCTACGAGCAGTACTTC. Translated, it gives CASSLRYRVFYEQYF.

The chain couples TRBV19 to TRBJ2-1, with D tentatively TRBD2 (6 bases). V was trimmed by 5 bases and J by 10 bases, leaving 18 bases between them. CDR1 is LNHDA and CDR2 is SQIVND in the germline V gene (reference sequence). The CDR3 runs 14 residues. The CDR3 reads CASSVGHGGWEQFF. CDR3 in DNA: TGTGCCAGTAGTGTTGGACACGGGGGATGGGAGCAGTTCTTC.

This chain joins TRBV7-9 and TRBJ2-5, with D possibly TRBD1 on 6 matching bases. Germline CDR1 and CDR2: SEHNR and FQNEAQ (reference sequence). The CDR3 is 14 amino acids. Trimming pared 1 base from V and 5 bases from J, leaving 11 bases between. The CDR3 nucleotides are TGTGCCAGCAGCTTAGTACAGGGCTGGGAGACCCAGTACTTC. This encodes CASSLVQGWETQYF.

J is TRBJ2-6 and V is TRBV4-2; tentatively, D is TRBD2 (6 bases). V lost 1 base to trimming and J lost 0 bases, with 10 bases between them. Germline CDR1 reads LGHNA; CDR2 reads YNFKEQ. The length of the CDR3 is 17 residues. The CDR3, as DNA: TGTGCCAGCAGCCAAGTAACGGGAGACTCTGGGGCCAACGTCCTGACTTTC. It yields the protein CASSQVTGDSGANVLTF.

This clone has just a few counts. The chain employs TRBV20-1 and TRBJ1-5; no clear D gene. From germline, CDR1 is DFQATT and CDR2 SNEGSKA (reference sequence). The CDR3 loop spans 14 amino acids. V lost 5 bases to trimming and J lost 0 bases, with 11 bases between them. This chain's CDR3 is CSARGEHSNQPQHF. The CDR3 DNA follows: TGCAGTGCTCGTGGGGAGCATAGCAATCAGCCCCAGCATTTT.

The V gene is TRBV20-1, the J gene TRBJ2-1, with 9 bases matching TRBD2. V gave up 3 bases and J gave up 7 bases; unmatched junction bases: 10. Germline CDR1 DFQATT, CDR2 SNEGSKA (reference sequence). The length of the CDR3 is 15 residues. This CDR3 reads CSASHNSGSKNEQFF. The CDR3 region has the DNA TGCAGTGCTAGTCACAATAGCGGGAGTAAAAATGAGCAGTTCTTC.

The V call is TRBV10-1, the J call TRBJ2-1, with TRBD2 matching over 14 bases. The CDR3 consists of 18 residues. From germline, CDR1 is WNHNN and CDR2 SYGVQD (reference sequence). V trimming: 2 bases; J trimming: 2 bases; junction bases outside the gene matches: 5. CDR3 in DNA: TGCGCCAGCAGTGAGCGGACTAGCGGGAGGCGCCCCTACAATGAGCAGTTCTTC. Protein: CASSERTSGRRPYNEQFF.

V is TRBV7-2 and J is TRBJ2-1; perhaps TRBD1 as D (6 bases). V lost 0 bases, J lost 6 bases, and 9 bases lay in between. This CDR3 has 14 residues. Germline CDR1 is SGHTA and CDR2 is FQGNSA. CDR3 in amino acids: CASSLATGGNEQFF. In DNA form, the CDR3 reads TGTGCCAGCAGCTTAGCGACAGGTGGCAATGAGCAGTTCTTC.

The rearrangement links TRBV18 to TRBJ2-7, with 8 bases identical to TRBD1. Trimming cost V 6 bases and J 3 bases; bases outside gene matches: 16. The CDR3 runs to 17 residues. The germline V gene has CDR1 KGHSH and CDR2 LQKENI. CDR3 residues: CASSRTGLAPHVYEQYF. CDR3 nucleotides: TGTGCCAGCTCCCGGACAGGGCTGGCTCCTCATGTCTACGAGCAGTACTTC.